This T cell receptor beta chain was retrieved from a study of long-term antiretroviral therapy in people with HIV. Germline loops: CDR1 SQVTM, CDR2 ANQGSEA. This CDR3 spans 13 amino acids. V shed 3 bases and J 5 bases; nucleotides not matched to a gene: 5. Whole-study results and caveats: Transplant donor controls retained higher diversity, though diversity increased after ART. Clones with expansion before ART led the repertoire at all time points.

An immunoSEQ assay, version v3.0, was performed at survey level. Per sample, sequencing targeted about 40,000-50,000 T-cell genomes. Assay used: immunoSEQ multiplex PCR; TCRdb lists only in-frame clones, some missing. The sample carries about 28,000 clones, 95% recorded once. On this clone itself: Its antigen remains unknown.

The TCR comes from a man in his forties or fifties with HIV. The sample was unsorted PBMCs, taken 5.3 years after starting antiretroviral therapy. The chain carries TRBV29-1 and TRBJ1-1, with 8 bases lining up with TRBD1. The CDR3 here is CSVDPGQGTEAFF. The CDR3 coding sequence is TGCAGCGTTGATCCCGGACAGGGAACTGAAGCTTTCTTT.